The clone carrying this TCR beta chain has a handful of counts. What it binds is unknown. The PCR employed 60 Vbeta primers together with 13 Jbeta primers. TCRdb's table, derived via immunoSEQ multiplex PCR, lists solely in-frame clones and lacks some. The sample contains 130,000 or so clones, 77% of which appear only once. These data are taken from a study of cytomegalovirus exposure and HLA in healthy donors. Between the trimmed V and J ends, which lost 6 bases and 0 bases, there was a span of 12 bases. Germline-derived CDR1 and CDR2 are SGHRS and YFSETQ. This CDR3 spans 14 amino acids. Notes on the study in general: Highly shared sequence variants in one cluster were likely a sequencing artifact. At a 0.05 false discovery rate, a later analysis found some 18,000 TCR beta sequences to be associated with HLA alleles. According to a later analysis, donors in an Asian-associated ancestry cluster reportedly had fewer N-insertions than the approximately 620-donor mean. In an earlier analysis, about 87% or about 30%: the productive usage of most TCR beta V segments.

The chain combines TRBV5-1 with TRBJ1-1, with TRBD1 as a possible D gene (6 bases). Sequences were obtained from PBMCs. The source of this sequence is a woman aged 55 to 70 in good health and CMV-seronegative. CDR3 loop: CASTIQGLNTEAFF. In nucleotides, the CDR3 is TGCGCCAGCACTATACAGGGCCTGAACACTGAAGCTTTCTTT.